Below are 6 T cell receptor beta chains sequenced from a single sample in a study of shared clonotypes between healthy human individuals. The method was immunoSEQ multiplex PCR; TCRdb's version includes in-frame clones alone and lacks a portion of them. The table has approximately 2.1 million clones, 85% to 95% seen once; the top ten hold about 0.41%. Sequenced material: naive CD4+ T cells from PBMCs. As to subset: CD45RA+ positively selected. These receptors all come from a young man in good health. Some clones in this sample may be carry-over from other donors' samples.

The chain links TRBV5-1 to TRBJ2-1, with TRBD1 matching over 9 bases. Germline V gene sequence: CDR1 SGHRS, CDR2 YFSETQ. J lost 6 bases, V lost 2 bases, and 6 bases had no gene match. The CDR3 extends over 15 amino acids. Written as DNA, the CDR3 is TGCGCCAGCAGCTTCACTGGGACAGGGATCAATGAGCAGTTCTTC. Amino acids: CASSFTGTGINEQFF.

The rearrangement uses TRBV2 and TRBJ2-5; tentative D call: TRBD2 (6 bases). Per the germline V gene, CDR1 is SNHLY and CDR2 is FYNNEI. V was cut by 2 bases and J by 2 bases, with 12 bases left in between. CDR3 length: 15 amino acids. In nucleotides, the CDR3 is TGTGCCAGCAGTGAACGGCGGGGTGCACAAGAGACCCAGTACTTC. Protein sequence: CASSERRGAQETQYF.

This clone was recorded a few times. The chain recombines TRBV6-5 with TRBJ1-1; D is perhaps TRBD1 (6 bases). Per the germline V gene, CDR1 is MNHEY and CDR2 is SVGAGI. CDR3 length: 14 residues. Trimming removed 5 bases from V and 1 base from J, with 11 bases in between. In DNA, the CDR3 is TGTGCCAGCAGTCGGGGGGCTCCGAACACTGAAGCTTTCTTT. Residues: CASSRGAPNTEAFF.

The chain joins TRBV30 to TRBJ1-5; D is perhaps TRBD1 (5 bases). Looked up from germline, CDR1 is GTSNPN and CDR2 is SVGIG (reference sequence). With 8 bases removed from V and 3 bases from J, the gap between germline ends came to 11 bases. The CDR3 contains 12 residues. CDR3 sequence reads: CATGGLNQPQHF. As DNA, the CDR3 is TGTGCCACCGGGGGACTCAATCAGCCCCAGCATTTT.

The chain links TRBV5-5 to TRBJ2-1; D possibly uses TRBD1 or TRBD2 (5 bases each). Trimming removed 0 bases at V and 6 bases at J, with 22 bases between. The CDR3 loop spans 18 amino acids. Germline V lookup: CDR1 SGHKS, CDR2 YYEKEE (reference sequence). The CDR3 bases are TGTGCCAGCAGCTTGGCCCCCGCTAGCTCCAACGGGGCCAATGAGCAGTTCTTC. Its translation: CASSLAPASSNGANEQFF.

The V gene is TRBV27, the J gene TRBJ1-5; the D gene is possibly TRBD1 (5 bases). The germline V and J ends were trimmed by 2 bases and 5 bases, with 10 bases remaining between them. The CDR3 consists of 14 residues. Per the germline V gene, CDR1 is MNHEY and CDR2 is SMNVEV (reference sequence). The DNA of the CDR3 is TGTGCCAGCAGTTTAGGGGGTGGGGATCAGCCCCAGCATTTT. This translates into CASSLGGGDQPQHF.